The 31 T cell receptor beta chains below come from one sample, sequenced in a study of human T cells and chemical hapten exposure. The time point is: pre-sensitization, week 0. Indicated treatment: therapeutic diphenylcyclopropenone sensitization with weekly scalp DPC. TCRdb redid the calling of the RACE reads with MiXCR, one entry per CDR3 protein. The sample holds about 380,000 distinct CDR3 sequences, 5.1% seen once. Specimen: whole blood, collected in connection with sensitization to the hapten diphenylcyclopropenone (DPC). The origin of the receptors is a woman in her forties or fifties with alopecia areata. Some clones in this sample may be carry-over from other donors' samples.

This clonotype was detected a few times. This chain connects TRBV5-5 to TRBJ2-3, with D maybe TRBD1 (6 bases). The CDR3 consists of 16 residues. Trimming removed 0 bases from V and 0 bases from J, with 11 bases in between. Germline V gene sequence: CDR1 SGHKS, CDR2 YYEKEE (reference sequence). CDR3 sequence: CASSLVGASSTDTQYF. The CDR3 bases are TGTGCCAGCAGCTTGGTGGGGGCTTCTAGCACAGATACGCAGTATTTT.

This clonotype has a count of ten or more. V and J are TRBV30 and TRBJ2-6; D unclear. This CDR3 region has 17 residues. Germline-derived CDR1 and CDR2 are GTSNPN and SVGIG (reference sequence). Trimming cost V 1 base and J 0 bases, with 13 bases left between them. CDR3 region: CAWSGPGAPSGANVLTF. The CDR3 region has the DNA TGTGCCTGGAGTGGCCCAGGCGCCCCCTCTGGGGCCAACGTCCTGACTTTC.

This clonotype appeared a few times. The chain joins TRBV7-2 to TRBJ1-2; D remains ambiguous. From germline, CDR1 is SGHTA and CDR2 FQGNSA. The V gene lost 0 bases and the J gene lost 1 base, with 9 bases spanning the gap. CDR3 length equals 15 residues. The CDR3 DNA sequence: TGTGCCAGCAGCTTAGCAGGGCAGAGTAACTATGGCTACACCTTC. The encoded protein is CASSLAGQSNYGYTF.

Ten or more counts support this clonotype. CDR3 in DNA: TGTGCCAGCAGCCGGGGACAGGAGGAGCAGTACTTC. The encoded protein is CASSRGQEEQYF. This chain links TRBV7-6 with TRBJ2-7; the match to TRBD1 covers 8 bases. CDR3 length: 12 amino acids. CDR1 is SGHVS and CDR2 is FNYEAQ in the germline V gene. The V gene end was trimmed by 5 bases and the J gene end by 7 bases; junction bases not matched to a gene: 4.

There are many counts of this clonotype. This chain connects TRBV7-2 to TRBJ1-2, with 7 bases fitting TRBD1. CDR1 and CDR2 from the germline V gene are SGHTA and FQGNSA. After removal of 4 bases from V and 2 bases from J, the junction contained 7 bases not matched to a gene. The CDR3 extends over 15 amino acids. CDR3 protein: CASSWGTDSNYGYTF. The CDR3 DNA sequence: TGTGCCAGCAGCTGGGGGACAGACAGCAACTATGGCTACACCTTC.

At least ten counts were recorded for this clonotype. The chain couples TRBV29-1 to TRBJ2-1, with D unresolved. Germline V CDR1 and CDR2: SQVTM, ANQGSEA. The ends were cut back, 4 bases at V and 4 bases at J, with 20 bases in the middle. The CDR3 covers 16 residues. CDR3 nucleotides: TGCAGCGTTGCGGGCCTTAAACGTACCGGGTACAATGAGCAGTTCTTC. Amino acids: CSVAGLKRTGYNEQFF.

In its sample, this clonotype was seen many times. The chain employs TRBV29-1 and TRBJ2-3, with TRBD2 identical over 11 bases. V lost 1 base and J lost 2; bases outside the gene matches: 8. There are 17 residues in the CDR3. Germline CDR1 SQVTM, CDR2 ANQGSEA. CDR3 loop: CSVEGTSGRSVTDTQYF. CDR3 DNA sequence: TGCAGCGTTGAAGGAACTAGCGGGAGATCGGTCACAGATACGCAGTATTTT.

The table lists this clonotype with a few counts. The V call is TRBV14, the J call TRBJ2-2, with D unresolved. CDR3 length: 14 amino acids. CDR1 and CDR2 from the germline V gene are SGHDN and FVKESK. The V end lost 4 bases, the J end lost 0 bases, and 6 bases lay between the germline ends. CDR3: CASSLLTNTGELFF. CDR3 nucleotide sequence: TGTGCCAGCAGCCTGCTTACGAACACCGGGGAGCTGTTTTTT.

Only a few counts were recorded for this clonotype. The chain combines TRBV6-2 or TRBV6-3 with TRBJ1-1; the D gene is possibly TRBD1 (6 bases). Looked up from germline, CDR1 is MNHEY and CDR2 is SVGEGT. V was clipped by 5 bases and J by 0 bases, with 19 bases between them. The CDR3 totals 17 residues. CDR3 protein: CASSTRQARPMNTEAFF. CDR3 sequence (DNA): TGTGCCAGCAGTACCCGACAGGCCAGACCGATGAACACTGAAGCTTTCTTT.

This sequence joins TRBV20-1 and TRBJ1-2; D perhaps matches TRBD1 (5 bases). The V gene's germline CDR1 is DFQATT and CDR2 SNEGSKA (reference sequence). V was pared by 0 bases and J by 4 bases, with 9 bases between. There are 13 residues in the CDR3. The CDR3 here is CSARDRVSYGYTF. The CDR3 coding sequence is TGCAGTGCTAGAGACAGGGTTTCCTATGGCTACACCTTC.

This clonotype was recorded many times. The genes are TRBV20-1 and TRBJ1-2; D gene unclear. Germline CDR1 and CDR2: DFQATT and SNEGSKA (reference sequence). Trimming shortened V by 4 bases and J by 2 bases, and 11 bases separated the two germline ends. CDR3 length equals 13 residues. CDR3 region: CSATALINYGYTF. The CDR3 DNA follows: TGCAGTGCTACGGCCCTCATCAACTATGGCTACACCTTC.

This clonotype was seen a handful of times. The rearrangement uses TRBV6-2 or TRBV6-3 and TRBJ1-1; D is unclear. Germline lookup yields CDR1 MNHEY and CDR2 SVGEGT. The CDR3 sequence is 18 residues long. Deletions cut 2 bases from V and 0 bases from J, with 19 bases between. CDR3: CASSYSRTRPRLNTEAFF. In nucleotides, the CDR3 is TGTGCCAGCAGTTACAGTCGCACGCGGCCCCGCCTGAACACTGAAGCTTTCTTT.

The chain links TRBV3-1 to TRBJ1-1; a weak D match, TRBD1 (5 bases). This CDR3 is built from 14 residues. Trimming took off 5 bases at V and 4 bases at J, with 14 bases between the two ends. Germline assignment: CDR1 LGHDT and CDR2 YNNKEL (reference sequence). This CDR3 is CASSSQGGITEAFF. The CDR3 DNA reads as TGTGCCAGCAGCTCCCAGGGAGGGATCACTGAAGCTTTCTTT.

The sample holds many counts of this clonotype. The gene calls are TRBV20-1 and TRBJ2-7; 11 bases align to TRBD2. V was pared by 0 bases and J by 6 bases, with 10 bases of the junction left unmatched. The CDR3 has 16 residues. Per the germline V gene, CDR1 is DFQATT and CDR2 is SNEGSKA (reference sequence). CDR3 coding DNA: TGCAGTGCTAGAGACCTCTCCGGGACTAGCGGTGTCGAGCAGTACTTC. As protein: CSARDLSGTSGVEQYF.

J is TRBJ2-1 and V is TRBV12-3 or TRBV12-4, with 7 nucleotides matching TRBD2. The V gene end was trimmed by 7 bases and the J gene end by 8 bases; junction bases not matched to a gene: 8. CDR3 size: 13 residues. The CDR3, as DNA: TGTGCCAGCACCCAGACTAGCTCGGATGAGCAGTTCTTC. It encodes CASTQTSSDEQFF.

The gene calls are TRBV5-1 and TRBJ1-6, with D unclear. Germline V gene data show CDR1 as SGHRS and CDR2 as YFSETQ. The CDR3 is 13 amino acids. V gave up 4 bases and J gave up 7 bases, with 9 bases separating them. The CDR3, as DNA: TGCGCCAGCAGCGACGTTGGCAATTCACCCCTCCACTTT. Protein: CASSDVGNSPLHF.

This clonotype has more than one count but fewer than ten. J is TRBJ1-2 and V is TRBV10-2; no definite D call. CDR1 is WSHSY, CDR2 SAAADI, per germline. The CDR3 totals 14 residues. Trimming pared 2 bases from V and 5 bases from J, leaving 12 bases between. The CDR3 region has the DNA TGCGCCAGCAGTGAGGGAAGCAGCGCGTATGGCTACACCTTC. It is translated as CASSEGSSAYGYTF.

In its sample, this clonotype was seen many times. This chain joins TRBV18 and TRBJ1-2; D is unclear. The CDR3 contains 13 residues. The germline V gene encodes CDR1 KGHSH and CDR2 LQKENI. The V gene lost 2 bases and the J gene lost 0 bases, with 4 bases spanning the gap. CDR3 residues: CASSPGSNYGYTF. The CDR3 DNA follows: TGTGCCAGCTCACCAGGGTCTAACTATGGCTACACCTTC.

This clonotype was counted many times. The gene calls are TRBV11-3 and TRBJ2-1; TRBD1 matches 7 bases. Germline values: CDR1 SGHNT, CDR2 YENEEA. The J segment lost 3 bases and the V segment lost 0 bases, leaving 2 bases of the junction unmatched. The CDR3 sequence is 15 residues long. CDR3 protein: CASSLDNRGYNEQFF. Here the CDR3 DNA reads TGTGCCAGCAGCTTAGATAACAGGGGCTACAATGAGCAGTTCTTC.

There are a few counts of this clonotype. This chain links TRBV3-1 with TRBJ2-3; 12 bases line up with TRBD2. V trimming: 2 bases; J trimming: 2 bases; junction bases outside the gene matches: 5. This CDR3 contains 17 residues. CDR1 is LGHDT, CDR2 YNNKEL, per germline (reference sequence). The CDR3 protein is CASSQSGLAGSTDTQYF. CDR3 bases: TGTGCCAGCAGCCAATCTGGACTAGCGGGGTCCACAGATACGCAGTATTTT.

The CDR3 region is CASSYGSYEQYF. The CDR3 region has the DNA TGTGCCAGCAGTTACGGATCCTACGAGCAGTACTTC. The chain has TRBV12-3 or TRBV12-4 and TRBJ2-7; no clear D. This CDR3 has 12 residues. The V end lost 4 bases, the J end lost 1 base, and 5 bases lay between the germline ends.

The V call is TRBV9, the J call TRBJ1-6, with TRBD1 matching 7 bases. V shed 4 bases, J shed 10 bases, and the junction held 8 bases outside the gene matches. The CDR3 runs to 14 residues. Germline CDR1 is SGDLS and CDR2 is YYNGEE. The CDR3 sequence: CASSPTGRESPLHF. The CDR3 DNA follows: TGTGCCAGCAGCCCGACAGGGAGAGAATCACCCCTCCACTTT.

This clonotype appeared many times. The V call is TRBV11-2, the J call TRBJ2-1; 10 bases line up with TRBD2. The CDR3 sequence is 19 residues long. J was trimmed by 3 bases and V by 4 bases; bases with no gene match: 15. Germline V lookup: CDR1 SGHAT, CDR2 FQNNGV. This CDR3 is CASSSPGGDRLAGYNEQFF. The CDR3 region has the DNA TGTGCCAGCAGCTCCCCGGGAGGCGACCGACTAGCGGGCTACAATGAGCAGTTCTTC.

There are a few counts of this clonotype. The chain combines TRBV9 with TRBJ2-3, with 12 bases aligning to TRBD2. Germline CDR1 SGDLS, CDR2 YYNGEE. With V trimmed by 2 bases and J by 4 bases, 5 bases remained unmatched. The CDR3 loop spans 16 amino acids. CDR3 in amino acids: CASSVGASGGADTQYF. In DNA, the CDR3 is TGTGCCAGCAGCGTTGGGGCTAGCGGGGGGGCAGATACGCAGTATTTT.

Regarding this clonotype: Given a much more abundant clone one base away, this may be a read error. The J gene is TRBJ2-3, the V gene TRBV2; 8 bases line up with TRBD2. This CDR3 comprises 14 residues. Trimming took 6 bases from V and 5 from J; bases not matched to a gene: 7. Per the germline V gene, CDR1 is SNHLY and CDR2 is FYNNEI. The CDR3 loop reads CASSAGTRGDTQYF. CDR3 DNA: TGTGCCAGCAGCGCCGGGACTAGGGGAGATACGCAGTATTTT.

This clonotype was found a few times. This chain uses TRBV12-3 or TRBV12-4 with TRBJ1-4, with D possibly being TRBD1 (5 bases). The V gene lost 6 bases and the J gene lost 7 bases, with 24 bases spanning the gap. The CDR3 extends over 17 amino acids. The CDR3 DNA is TGTGCCAGCAGCCTCCGGGACCTGGGGGTCCGCGGTGAAAAACTGTTTTTT. This encodes CASSLRDLGVRGEKLFF.

This clonotype was observed many times. This chain's CDR3 is CASSQPGPLLNGYTF. The DNA of the CDR3 is TGTGCCAGCAGCCAACCGGGGCCCCTCCTCAATGGCTACACCTTC. This chain joins TRBV14 and TRBJ1-2; possible D gene TRBD1, 5 bases. Germline assignment: CDR1 SGHDN and CDR2 FVKESK. The CDR3 consists of 15 residues. The V end lost 2 bases, the J end lost 6 bases, and 16 bases lay between the germline ends.

There are many counts of this clonotype. This chain connects TRBV27 to TRBJ2-7; D may be TRBD2 (6 bases). Deletions cut 0 bases from V and 2 bases from J, with 11 bases between. From germline, CDR1 is MNHEY and CDR2 SMNVEV (reference sequence). CDR3 size: 15 residues. CDR3 in amino acids: CASSLSPSETYEQYF. DNA for the CDR3: TGTGCCAGCAGTTTATCTCCTAGCGAGACCTACGAGCAGTACTTC.

This clonotype was detected only a few times. This rearrangement joins TRBV20-1 to TRBJ1-2, with D perhaps matching TRBD1 (6 bases). Germline V gene sequence: CDR1 DFQATT, CDR2 SNEGSKA (reference sequence). Trimming took 0 bases from V and 4 from J, leaving 15 bases between them. The CDR3 sequence is 15 residues long. The CDR3 sequence: CSARDRRGQVYGYTF. As DNA, the CDR3 is TGCAGTGCTAGAGATCGCCGGGGGCAAGTCTATGGCTACACCTTC.

The gene calls are TRBV18 and TRBJ1-1, with 7 bases lining up with TRBD1. The CDR3 extends over 15 amino acids. V dropped 1 base and J dropped 6; count of bases not matched to a gene: 8. CDR1 is KGHSH and CDR2 is LQKENI in the germline V gene. The CDR3 spells CASSPRDSMGSEAFF. The CDR3 nucleotides are TGTGCCAGCTCACCACGGGACAGTATGGGGTCTGAAGCTTTCTTT.

This clonotype was picked up a small number of times. V is TRBV7-2 and J is TRBJ1-1, with no clear D. The CDR3 loop spans 12 amino acids. Trimming shortened V by 1 base and J by 8 bases, and 8 bases separated the two germline ends. From germline, CDR1 is SGHTA and CDR2 FQGNSA. Here the CDR3 DNA reads TGTGCCAGCAGCTTAGGACGTTTAGAAGCTTTCTTT. Translated: CASSLGRLEAFF.